The 9 T cell receptor beta chains in this list originate from one sample, sequenced in a study of T-cell reconstitution after alpha-beta-depleted transplantation in children. Unique molecular identifiers were used to barcode this TCRbeta library. TCRdb used MiXCR to reprocess the PCR reads, holding one entry per CDR3 protein. The profile shows approximately 630,000 distinct CDR3 sequences, less than 15% of them singletons. The sample in question was PBMCs, obtained before TCRalphabeta/CD19-depleted stem cell transplant. Source of these receptors: a girl aged 2 to 10 with congenital amegakaryocytic thrombocytopenia, due to receive a stem cell transplant.

This clonotype has ten or more counts. The rearrangement uses TRBV12-3 or TRBV12-4 and TRBJ2-1, with D tentatively TRBD2 (6 bases). V gave up 2 bases and J gave up 8 bases, with 13 bases separating them. This CDR3 has 14 residues. CDR3 amino acids: CASSLWVTGDEQFF. The CDR3 DNA follows: TGTGCCAGCAGTTTATGGGTGACGGGGGATGAGCAGTTCTTC.

This clonotype was picked up a small number of times. This rearrangement joins TRBV5-1 to TRBJ2-5, with D perhaps matching TRBD1 or TRBD2 (5 bases each). Germline V gene sequence: CDR1 SGHRS, CDR2 YFSETQ. The germline V and J ends were trimmed by 3 bases and 11 bases, with 23 bases remaining between them. The CDR3 extends over 15 amino acids. The CDR3 sequence is CASSSWGTPSSSQYF. DNA of the CDR3: TGCGCCAGCAGCTCGTGGGGGACCCCATCCAGTTCGCAGTACTTC.

The chain carries TRBV7-9 and TRBJ2-1, with D possibly matching TRBD1 (6 bases). The germline gives CDR1 SEHNR, CDR2 FQNEAQ (reference sequence). CDR3 length equals 16 residues. Trimming removed 7 bases from V and 1 base from J, with 17 bases in between. Here the CDR3 DNA reads TGTGCCAGCAACCTACGGGCAGGGGAATCCTACAATGAGCAGTTCTTC. Its protein is CASNLRAGESYNEQFF.

This clonotype occurred a few times. This chain links TRBV7-2 with TRBJ2-1; 8 bases fit TRBD2. The V gene's germline CDR1 is SGHTA and CDR2 FQGNSA. This CDR3 region has 16 residues. J gave up 6 bases and V 5 bases, and 12 bases lay outside the gene matches. The CDR3 DNA sequence: TGTGCCAGCAGCCCCGTATTAAAACTAGCGGTCAATGAGCAGTTCTTC. Encoded protein: CASSPVLKLAVNEQFF.

The J gene is TRBJ1-2, the V gene TRBV19; no clear D gene. The CDR3 length is 13 residues. The germline V and J ends were trimmed by 6 bases and 5 bases, with 13 bases remaining between them. Germline assignment: CDR1 LNHDA and CDR2 SQIVND (reference sequence). The CDR3, as DNA: TGTGCCAGTAGGAACCCTCTCCGATATGGCTACACCTTC. Translated: CASRNPLRYGYTF. Full variable domain (missing parts from reference TRBV19 and TRBJ1-2): DGGITQSPKYLFRKEGQNVTLSCEQNLNHDAMYWYRQDPGQGLRLIYYSQIVNDFQKGDIAEGYSVSREKKESFPLTVTSAQKNPTAFYLCASRNPLRYGYTFGSGTRLTVV.

This clonotype was counted at least ten times. The chain carries TRBV20-1 and TRBJ1-1; weak D call: TRBD1 (6 bases). V was pared by 5 bases and J by 0 bases, with 13 bases between. CDR3 length equals 14 residues. Germline V gene data show CDR1 as DFQATT and CDR2 as SNEGSKA (reference sequence). The CDR3 region has the DNA TGCAGTGCTCCCCGGGACACCTTGAACACTGAAGCTTTCTTT. Protein product: CSAPRDTLNTEAFF.

This clonotype came up many times. V and J are TRBV20-1 and TRBJ2-5, with D hard to call. Trimming removed 0 bases from V and 2 bases from J, with 7 bases in between. Germline lookup yields CDR1 DFQATT and CDR2 SNEGSKA (reference sequence). The CDR3 is 13 residues long. The DNA of the CDR3 is TGCAGTGCTAGAGATGCCGAACAAGAGACCCAGTACTTC. Protein sequence: CSARDAEQETQYF.

This clonotype was found many times. The chain is built from TRBV12-3 or TRBV12-4 and TRBJ2-1, with 7 bases matching TRBD2. Trimming at V came to 7 bases and at J to 4 bases, leaving 10 bases not matched to a gene. The CDR3 has 15 residues. The CDR3 nucleotides are TGTGCCAGCACCCCATCTAGCGGATTGTACAATGAGCAGTTCTTC. Translation gives CASTPSSGLYNEQFF.

V usage is TRBV2 and J usage is TRBJ1-6; D may be TRBD1 (6 bases). V lost 3 bases to trimming and J lost 3 bases, with 12 bases between them. The length of the CDR3 is 16 residues. Looked up from germline, CDR1 is SNHLY and CDR2 is FYNNEI. In DNA, the CDR3 is TGTGCCAGCAGTGATCAGGGGCCTCTCTATAATTCACCCCTCCACTTT. Translating it yields CASSDQGPLYNSPLHF. Filled out from reference TRBV2 and TRBJ1-6, the complete variable domain reads EPEVTQTPSHQVTQMGQEVILRCVPISNHLYFYWYRQILGQKVEFLVSFYNNEISEKSEIFDDQFSVERPDGSNFTLKIRSTKLEDSAMYFCASSDQGPLYNSPLHFGNGTRLTVT.